This section outlines one T cell receptor (beta chain) sequence together with its context. These data are taken from a study of STAT5B mutations in CD4+ large granular lymphocyte leukemia. The CDR3 totals 16 residues. V was trimmed by 3 bases and J by 0 bases, leaving 13 bases between them. Germline values: CDR1 SGHNT, CDR2 YYREEE (reference sequence). The method was immunoSEQ multiplex PCR; TCRdb's version includes in-frame clones alone and lacks a portion of them. The sample contains tens of thousands of clones, roughly 79% of which appear only once. This chain joins TRBV5-4 and TRBJ1-3; weak D call: TRBD1 (5 bases). The source of this sequence is a human donor in good health. Sequenced sample: CD4+ T cells from blood buffy coats. The CDR3 bases are TGTGCCAGCAGCTCCGGGACCGTCCTCTCTGGAAACACCATATATTTT. Encoded protein: CASSSGTVLSGNTIYF. The whole variable domain, filled in from reference TRBV5-4 and TRBJ1-3, reads ETGVTQSPTHLIKTRGQQVTLRCSSQSGHNTVSWYQQALGQGPQFIFQYYREEENGRGNFPPRFSGLQFPNYSSELNVNALELDDSALYLCASSSGTVLSGNTIYFGEGSWLTVV.